Below are 20 T cell receptor beta chains sequenced from a single sample in a study of blood T cell repertoires in COVID-19. Only in-frame clones appear in the TCRdb table, and some are missing; sequencing was by immunoSEQ multiplex PCR. The data show approximately 67,000 clones, 87% seen once. Material: peripheral blood. These receptors were taken from a woman older than 75 with acute or convalescent COVID-19.

J is TRBJ2-3 and V is TRBV11-2; tentatively, D is TRBD2 (6 bases). The V end lost 5 bases, the J end lost 3 bases, and 9 bases lay between the germline ends. The CDR3 contains 13 residues. The germline gives CDR1 SGHAT, CDR2 FQNNGV. The CDR3 protein is CASSLAGTDTQYF. The CDR3 region has the DNA TGTGCCAGCAGCCTCGCGGGGACAGATACGCAGTATTTT.

This chain connects TRBV19 to TRBJ2-3; TRBD2 agrees at 14 bases. This CDR3 is 17 amino acids long. V was pared by 3 bases and J by 1 base, with 3 bases of the junction left unmatched. Germline V lookup: CDR1 LNHDA, CDR2 SQIVND (reference sequence). CDR3 nucleotides: TGTGCCAGTAGTATTCCGGGACTAGCGGGGGGCACAGATACGCAGTATTTT. Its translation is CASSIPGLAGGTDTQYF.

V and J are TRBV6-5 and TRBJ2-3; TRBD2 matches 13 bases. V lost 6 bases to trimming and J lost 1 base; unmatched junction nucleotides: 1. The CDR3 consists of 15 residues. Per germline, CDR1 MNHEY and CDR2 SVGAGI. CDR3 region: CASRGTSGGTDTQYF. For the CDR3, the DNA is TGTGCCAGCAGAGGGACTAGCGGGGGCACAGATACGCAGTATTTT.

The chain joins TRBV3-1 (or the pseudogene TRBV3-2) to TRBJ2-6; D remains ambiguous. With 1 base removed from V and 2 bases from J, the gap between germline ends came to 3 bases. The CDR3 consists of 14 residues. Germline V gene data show CDR1 as LGHDT and CDR2 as YNNKEL (reference sequence). CDR3: CASSQVTGANVLTF. The CDR3 DNA sequence: TGTGCCAGCAGCCAAGTAACTGGGGCCAACGTCCTGACTTTC.

The chain uses TRBV6-4 and TRBJ2-3; perhaps TRBD1 as D (7 bases). V lost 0 bases and J 5 bases, leaving 15 bases between the germline ends. The CDR3 is 16 residues long. CDR1 and CDR2 (germline): MRHNA, SNTAGT. CDR3 sequence (DNA): TGTGCCAGCAGTGACTCGGTGGGGCAGGGGGGAGATACGCAGTATTTT. Translating gives CASSDSVGQGGDTQYF.

V and J are TRBV7-3 and TRBJ1-5; no firm D call. The CDR3 has 13 amino acids. Germline assignment: CDR1 SGHTA and CDR2 FQGTGA. Trimming took 3 bases from V and 0 from J, leaving 3 bases between them. The CDR3, as DNA: TGTGCCAGCAGCTTGGCTAGCAATCAGCCCCAGCATTTT. Translation gives CASSLASNQPQHF.

The V call is TRBV6-5, the J call TRBJ2-2; 7 bases agree with TRBD2. Germline values: CDR1 MNHEY, CDR2 SVGAGI. The length of the CDR3 is 13 residues. J lost 8 bases, V lost 6 bases, and 6 bases had no gene match. The CDR3 DNA reads TGTGCCAGCAGGTTGAGGGAGGGGGGGGAGCTGTTTTTT. The encoded protein is CASRLREGGELFF.

This clone was observed a few times. V usage is TRBV7-2 and J usage is TRBJ2-7; 7 nucleotides agree with TRBD2. This CDR3 contains 17 residues. V shed 2 bases and J 2 bases; nucleotides not matched to a gene: 12. Looked up from germline, CDR1 is SGHTA and CDR2 is FQGNSA. DNA for the CDR3: TGTGCCAGCAGCTTAAGGGTCGCGGGAGAGTTCGCCTACGAGCAGTACTTC. Translated, it gives CASSLRVAGEFAYEQYF.

V gene TRBV11-2 combines with J gene TRBJ1-3, with D tentatively TRBD1 (5 bases). Trimming removed 6 bases from V and 3 bases from J, with 15 bases in between. Looked up from germline, CDR1 is SGHAT and CDR2 is FQNNGV. The CDR3 contains 15 residues. The CDR3 region has the DNA TGTGCCAGCAGGGGGCTTCTGGTCGGTGGAAACACCATATATTTT. Translating it yields CASRGLLVGGNTIYF.

V is TRBV30 and J is TRBJ1-4; the D is unclear. Germline V gene sequence: CDR1 GTSNPN, CDR2 SVGIG (reference sequence). Trimming stripped 0 bases from V and 7 bases from J, with 9 bases between. The CDR3 totals 13 residues. DNA of the CDR3: TGTGCCTGGAGTGTATCCGGCGGTGAAAAACTGTTTTTT. Translation gives CAWSVSGGEKLFF.

The chain employs TRBV30 and TRBJ2-7, with 8 nucleotides matching TRBD1. Germline V gives CDR1 GTSNPN, CDR2 SVGIG (reference sequence). The V gene end was trimmed by 3 bases and the J gene end by 3 bases; junction bases not matched to a gene: 1. The CDR3 sequence is 12 residues long. CDR3 DNA sequence: TGTGCCTGGAGCGGGACAGGCTACGAGCAGTACTTC. It is translated as CAWSGTGYEQYF.

This sequence joins TRBV5-1 and TRBJ1-1, with D uncertain. From germline, CDR1 is SGHRS and CDR2 YFSETQ. V was trimmed by 0 bases and J by 1 base, leaving 7 bases between them. The CDR3 totals 14 residues. The DNA of the CDR3 is TGCGCCAGCAGCTTGGAAGGCGGGAACACTGAAGCTTTCTTT. It is translated as CASSLEGGNTEAFF.

This clone was detected only a few times. The chain couples TRBV10-2 to TRBJ2-7; D remains unclear. This CDR3 region has 12 residues. Trimming cost V 8 bases and J 4 bases, with 12 bases left between them. CDR1 and CDR2 (germline): WSHSY, SAAADI. This CDR3 reads CASSLNGYEQYF. The CDR3 DNA is TGCGCCAGCTCTTTAAACGGTTACGAGCAGTACTTC.

The chain couples TRBV7-2 to TRBJ2-2, with D maybe TRBD2 (6 bases). Per germline, CDR1 SGHTA and CDR2 FQGNSA. V gave up 1 base and J gave up 7 bases, with 13 bases separating them. The CDR3 totals 15 residues. The CDR3 DNA follows: TGTGCCAGCAGCTTAGTGGTACGGAGGGACGGGGAGCTGTTTTTT. It yields the protein CASSLVVRRDGELFF. Drawing the rest from reference TRBV7-2 and TRBJ2-2, the complete variable domain is GAGVSQSPSNKVTEKGKDVELRCDPISGHTALYWYRQSLGQGLEFLIYFQGNSAPDKSGLPSDRFSAERTGGSVSTLTIQRTQQEDSAVYLCASSLVVRRDGELFFGEGSRLTVL.

This chain links TRBV6-5 with TRBJ2-4; D gene unclear. Germline-derived CDR1 and CDR2 are MNHEY and SVGAGI. The CDR3 totals 14 residues. Deletions cut 6 bases from V and 0 bases from J, with 9 bases between. For the CDR3, the DNA is TGTGCCAGCAGGGGCGAATTAGCCAAAAACATTCAGTACTTC. This translates into CASRGELAKNIQYF.

This clone was observed a few times. The chain couples TRBV25-1 to TRBJ2-5; tentatively, D is TRBD1 (5 bases). Trimming shortened V by 5 bases and J by 0 bases, and 13 bases separated the two germline ends. CDR1 is MGHDK, CDR2 SYGVNS, per germline. The CDR3 covers 15 residues. The CDR3 sequence: CASSPRGRDQETQYF. CDR3 sequence (DNA): TGTGCCAGCAGTCCAAGGGGCAGAGACCAAGAGACCCAGTACTTC.

The gene calls are TRBV29-1 and TRBJ1-1; tentative D call: TRBD1 (5 bases). Trimming cost V 4 bases and J 2 bases, with 14 bases left between them. There are 14 residues in the CDR3. CDR1 is SQVTM and CDR2 is ANQGSEA in the germline V gene. The CDR3 DNA reads as TGCAGCGTTGGTGGAGGGAGGGGAAACACTGAAGCTTTCTTT. This codes for CSVGGGRGNTEAFF.

This CDR3 reads CASSLQGLYGYTF. The DNA for the CDR3 is TGTGCCAGCAGTTTACAGGGTCTCTATGGCTACACCTTC. This sequence joins TRBV27 and TRBJ1-2; D possibly corresponds to TRBD1 (5 bases). Germline loops: CDR1 MNHEY, CDR2 SMNVEV (reference sequence). This CDR3 has 13 amino acids. V lost 2 bases, J lost 4 bases, and 8 bases lay in between.

This sequence joins TRBV2 and TRBJ2-2, with 11 bases lining up with TRBD1. The CDR3 has 12 residues. V shed 7 bases, J shed 16 bases, and the junction held 8 bases outside the gene matches. CDR1 and CDR2 from the germline V gene are SNHLY and FYNNEI. This CDR3 reads CASMDRGRKGFF. The CDR3 nucleotides read TGTGCCAGCATGGACAGGGGGCGGAAAGGGTTTTTT.

The chain employs TRBV28 and TRBJ1-5; D perhaps matches TRBD1 (6 bases). Germline assignment: CDR1 MDHEN and CDR2 SYDVKM. The CDR3 is 13 amino acids. Trimming removed 1 base at V and 6 bases at J, with 7 bases between. The CDR3, as DNA: TGTGCCAGCAGTTTATTGGGGGCTCAGCCCCAGCATTTT. This sequence encodes CASSLLGAQPQHF.